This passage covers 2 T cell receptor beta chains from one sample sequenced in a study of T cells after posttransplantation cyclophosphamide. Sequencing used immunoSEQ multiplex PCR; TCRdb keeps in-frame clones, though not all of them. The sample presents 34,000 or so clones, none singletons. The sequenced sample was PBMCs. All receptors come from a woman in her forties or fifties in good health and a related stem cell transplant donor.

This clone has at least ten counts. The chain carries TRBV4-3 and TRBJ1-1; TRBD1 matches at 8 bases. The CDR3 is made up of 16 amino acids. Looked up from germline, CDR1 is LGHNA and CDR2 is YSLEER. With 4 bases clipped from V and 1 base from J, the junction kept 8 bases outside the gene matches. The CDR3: CASSRQLGQGNTEAFF. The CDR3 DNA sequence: TGCGCCAGCAGCCGCCAACTTGGACAGGGGAACACTGAAGCTTTCTTT.

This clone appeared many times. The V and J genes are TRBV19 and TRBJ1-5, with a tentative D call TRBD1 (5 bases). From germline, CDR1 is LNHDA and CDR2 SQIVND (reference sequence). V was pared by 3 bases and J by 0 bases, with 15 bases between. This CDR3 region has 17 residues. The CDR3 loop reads CASSIRGGDYSNQPQHF. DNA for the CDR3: TGTGCCAGTAGTATTCGGGGGGGGGATTATAGCAATCAGCCCCAGCATTTT.